Listed below are T cell receptor beta chains from one sample, sequenced in a study of blood T cell repertoires in COVID-19. TCRdb keeps only in-frame clones here, not all; method: immunoSEQ multiplex PCR. Of around 140,000 clones listed, around 82% are singletons. The sequenced material came from peripheral blood. These receptors were collected from a man aged 60 to 69 with acute or convalescent COVID-19. Each CDR3 is given with its conserved first and last residue. The D gene is left open where the match is weak. Size values are once, few and many counts, or a class for expanded clones, and some rows have none.

V	J	size	D	DNA	CDR3
TRBV7-3	TRBJ1-4	-	-	TGTGCCAGCAGCTTATTACCAACAGCGGCGGATGAAAAACTGTTTTTT	CASSLLPTAADEKLFF
TRBV19	TRBJ2-1	-	-	TGTGCCAGTAGCCAGGGACTTTACAATGAGCAGTTCTTC	CASSQGLYNEQFF
TRBV5-6	TRBJ1-6	-	TRBD1	TGTGCCAGCAGCTTGGGACAGGGATCGGGGAATTCACCCCTCCACTTT	CASSLGQGSGNSPLHF
TRBV5-1	TRBJ2-2	-	TRBD1	TGCGCCAGCAGCTTGGGGACAGGAAACACCGGGGAGCTGTTTTTT	CASSLGTGNTGELFF
TRBV19	TRBJ1-1	few	TRBD1	TGTGCCAGTAGGGAACGGACAGGGGGCAGGGGGACTGAAGCTTTCTTT	CASRERTGGRGTEAFF
TRBV29-1	TRBJ2-1	-	TRBD2	TGCAGCCCCTTCCCTAGCGGGGTCTACAATGAGCAGTTCTTC	CSPFPSGVYNEQFF
TRBV6-1	TRBJ1-4	once	-	TGTGCCAGCAGTGAAACAGGTGTTTCCGAAAAACTGTTTTTT	CASSETGVSEKLFF
TRBV15	TRBJ1-4	-	-	TGTGCCACCAGCAGAGACAGGGCGATCGAAAAACTGTTTTTT	CATSRDRAIEKLFF
TRBV18	TRBJ2-7	-	-	TGTGCCAGCTCACCCGCAGGGACAAACGAGCAGTACTTC	CASSPAGTNEQYF
TRBV24-1	TRBJ2-6	-	-	TGTGCCACCAGTGACCACGGGGTTGGGGCCAACGTCCTGACTTTC	CATSDHGVGANVLTF
TRBV5-1	TRBJ2-3	-	-	TGCGCCAGCAGCTTGGACAGGTCTCTTGATACGCAGTATTTT	CASSLDRSLDTQYF
TRBV3-1/TRBV3-2	TRBJ2-3	once	-	TGTGCCAGCAGCCCCGACTACCCAGGTGATACGCAGTATTTT	CASSPDYPGDTQYF
TRBV28	TRBJ2-3	-	-	TGTGCCAGCAGGCGATCAGGGTCCTCGTATACGCAGTATTTT	CASRRSGSSYTQYF
TRBV5-1	TRBJ2-7	once	TRBD2	TGCGCCAGCAGCCGAGGACTAGCGGGAGGCTCCTACGAGCAGTACTTC	CASSRGLAGGSYEQYF
TRBV4-2	TRBJ2-2	-	TRBD2	TGTGCCAGCAGCCAAGGCGGAGGACTAGCCGGTGGGGAGCTGTTTTTT	CASSQGGGLAGGELFF
TRBV7-9	TRBJ2-7	-	-	TGTGCCAGCAGCTTATCAGGGGATACCTACGAGCAGTACTTC	CASSLSGDTYEQYF
TRBV6-1	TRBJ2-7	-	-	TGTGCCAGCAGTGACAGGGCGAGGAGCTCCTACGAGCAGTACTTC	CASSDRARSSYEQYF
TRBV7-9	TRBJ1-3	-	TRBD1	TGTGCCAGCAGCCTCGACAGGGTTTCCGGAAACACCATATATTTT	CASSLDRVSGNTIYF
TRBV9	TRBJ2-1	-	TRBD2	TGTGCCAGCAGCGCCTCGGGACTAGCGGGAACGGAGTTGCTGAATGAGCAGTTCTTC	CASSASGLAGTELLNEQFF
TRBV9	TRBJ2-3	-	TRBD1	TGTGCCAGCAGTCGACAGGGGGCTGTAGATACGCAGTATTTT	CASSRQGAVDTQYF
TRBV27	TRBJ2-3	-	TRBD2	TGTGCCAGTTACGGGACTAGCGGGGGGGCCTCCACAGATACGCAGTATTTT	CASYGTSGGASTDTQYF
TRBV9	TRBJ2-7	-	TRBD2	TGTGCCAGCAACCGGGGGGGCTCCTACGAGCAGTACTTC	CASNRGGSYEQYF
TRBV6-6	TRBJ1-6	-	-	TGTGCCAGCAGCGTAACAGGCAGTTCACCCCTCCACTTT	CASSVTGSSPLHF
TRBV24-1	TRBJ1-6	-	TRBD1	TGTGCCACCAGTGACGGGGACAGGAATTCACCCCTCCACTTT	CATSDGDRNSPLHF
TRBV5-1	TRBJ1-1	-	-	TGCGCCAGCAGCTGGGGGGGAGGTACTGAAGCTTTCTTT	CASSWGGGTEAFF
TRBV7-3	TRBJ2-2	-	-	TGTGCCAGCAGCTTTGCTAGCACCGGGGAGCTGTTTTTT	CASSFASTGELFF
TRBV10-2	TRBJ1-3	-	-	TGCGCCAGCAGGATGACAGCCAACTCTGGAAACACCATATATTTT	CASRMTANSGNTIYF
TRBV18	TRBJ1-5	-	-	TGTGCCAGCTCACCTAGCCAGGGCGGTCAGCCCCAGCATTTT	CASSPSQGGQPQHF
TRBV7-2	TRBJ1-5	-	-	TGTGCCAGCAGCTTAGGAGGGGGGGAGGGCAATCAGCCCCAGCATTTT	CASSLGGGEGNQPQHF
TRBV29-1	TRBJ2-3	once	TRBD1	TGCAGCGTTGTACAGGGGCTCACAGATACGCAGTATTTT	CSVVQGLTDTQYF
TRBV2	TRBJ2-3	-	-	TGTGCCAGCTCTCCCCTTGGTGCAGGCGCAGATACGCAGTATTTT	CASSPLGAGADTQYF
TRBV11-2	TRBJ1-4	-	-	TGTGCCAGCAGTACAGATCCCAGGAAACTGTTTTTT	CASSTDPRKLFF
TRBV7-2	TRBJ2-7	-	TRBD1	TGTGCCAGCAGCTTAGCCGGACAGGGGGTACGCGAGCAGTACTTC	CASSLAGQGVREQYF
TRBV19	TRBJ2-2	-	TRBD2	TGTGCCAGTAGTATCGAGACTAGCGGGACAGACGCCGGGGAGCTGTTTTTT	CASSIETSGTDAGELFF
TRBV7-2	TRBJ1-4	-	-	TGTGCCAGCAGCCCGGACAGAACTAATGAAAAACTGTTTTTT	CASSPDRTNEKLFF
TRBV2	TRBJ1-5	-	TRBD1	TGTGCCAGCAGTGAATGGCCAGGGGGCGGTCAGCCCCAGCATTTT	CASSEWPGGGQPQHF
TRBV24-1	TRBJ1-5	-	-	TGTGCCACCAGTGACGGTGTTCAGCCCCAGCATTTT	CATSDGVQPQHF
TRBV15	TRBJ1-6	-	-	TGTGCCACCACTGGTGGACAGTTAAATTCACCCCTCCACTTT	CATTGGQLNSPLHF